The text below deals with one T cell receptor (beta chain). The antigen is undetermined. This record belongs to a study of CD8+ T cells in alopecia areata. RNA extraction was followed by reverse transcription into cDNA, which acted as the sequencing template. Produced via immunoSEQ multiplex PCR; TCRdb's table is partial and in-frame only. Among about 97,000 clones listed, 41% were seen once. Sorting separated CD4+ and CD8+ T cells out of PBMCs. The CDR3 runs 13 residues. The germline gives CDR1 MNHNY, CDR2 SVGAGI (reference sequence). V was shortened by 0 bases and J by 1 base, with 3 bases between the two germline ends. General study points: Shared TCR sequences were less clear between patients than in mice, possibly partly from HLA diversity.

This TCR derives from a human donor with alopecia areata. The chain combines TRBV6-6 with TRBJ1-1; D is undetermined. Sequenced sample: CD4+ T cells sorted from blood. CDR3 amino acids: CASSYSENTEAFF. CDR3 nucleotides: TGTGCCAGCAGTTACTCAGAGAACACTGAAGCTTTCTTT.